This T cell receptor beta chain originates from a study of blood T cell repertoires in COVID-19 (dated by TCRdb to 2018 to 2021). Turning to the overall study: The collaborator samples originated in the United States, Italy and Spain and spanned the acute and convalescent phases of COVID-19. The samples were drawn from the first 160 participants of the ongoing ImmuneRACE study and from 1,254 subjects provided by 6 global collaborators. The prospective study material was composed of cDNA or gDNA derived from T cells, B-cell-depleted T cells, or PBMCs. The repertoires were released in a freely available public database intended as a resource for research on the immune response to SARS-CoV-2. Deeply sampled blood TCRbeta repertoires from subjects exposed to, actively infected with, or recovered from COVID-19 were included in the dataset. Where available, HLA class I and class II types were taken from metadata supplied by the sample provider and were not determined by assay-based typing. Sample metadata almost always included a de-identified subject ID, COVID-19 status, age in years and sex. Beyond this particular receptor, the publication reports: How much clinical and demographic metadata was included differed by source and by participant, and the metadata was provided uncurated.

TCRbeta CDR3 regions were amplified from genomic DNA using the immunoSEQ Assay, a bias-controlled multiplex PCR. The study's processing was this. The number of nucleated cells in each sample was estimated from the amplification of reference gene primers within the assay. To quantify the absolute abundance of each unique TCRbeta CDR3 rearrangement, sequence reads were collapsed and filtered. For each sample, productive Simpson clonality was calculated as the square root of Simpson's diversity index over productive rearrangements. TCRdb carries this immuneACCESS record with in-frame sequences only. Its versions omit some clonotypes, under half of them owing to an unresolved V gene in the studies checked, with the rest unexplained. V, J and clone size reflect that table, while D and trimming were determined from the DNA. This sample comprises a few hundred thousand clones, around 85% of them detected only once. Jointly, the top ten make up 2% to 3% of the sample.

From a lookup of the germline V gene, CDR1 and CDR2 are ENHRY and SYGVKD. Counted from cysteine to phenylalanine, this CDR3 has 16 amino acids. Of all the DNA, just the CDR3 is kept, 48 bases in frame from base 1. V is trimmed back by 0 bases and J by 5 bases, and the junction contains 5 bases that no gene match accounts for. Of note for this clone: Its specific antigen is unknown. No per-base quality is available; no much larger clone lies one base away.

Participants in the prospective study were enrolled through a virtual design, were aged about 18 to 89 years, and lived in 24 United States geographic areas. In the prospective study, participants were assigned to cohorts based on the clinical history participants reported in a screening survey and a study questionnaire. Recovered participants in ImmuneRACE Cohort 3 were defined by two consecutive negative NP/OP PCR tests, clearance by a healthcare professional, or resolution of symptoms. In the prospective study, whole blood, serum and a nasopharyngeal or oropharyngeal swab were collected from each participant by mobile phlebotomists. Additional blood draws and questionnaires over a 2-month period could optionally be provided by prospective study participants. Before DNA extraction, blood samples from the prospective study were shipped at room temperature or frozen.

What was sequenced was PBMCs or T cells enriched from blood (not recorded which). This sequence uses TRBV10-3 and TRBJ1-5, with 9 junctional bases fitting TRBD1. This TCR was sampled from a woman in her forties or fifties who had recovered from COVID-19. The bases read TGTGCCATCAGTGAGTCGAGACAGGGGGAGGATCAGCCCCAGCATTTT. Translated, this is CAISESRQGEDQPQHF.